This is a list of T cell receptor beta chains from one sample in a study of blood T cell repertoires in COVID-19. Method: immunoSEQ multiplex PCR; TCRdb's copy keeps in-frame clones and lacks some. The sample carries 150,000 to 200,000 clones, approximately 73% recorded once. Sequencing was carried out using PBMCs or T cells enriched from blood (not recorded which). These TCRs come from a woman aged 50 to 60 with acute COVID-19. CDR3s include the opening cysteine and the closing phenylalanine or tryptophan. Fields, in order: J gene, V gene, clone size, D gene, CDR3 DNA, CDR3 protein. D genes are given only for firm matches. Clone size, where shown, is once, few, many, or a class for clones that have expanded.

j_gene: TRBJ2-5; v_gene: TRBV7-9; abundance: NA; d_gene: NA; CDR3nt: TGTGCCAGCAGTTCCCCTGCGCGTGAGACCCAGTACTTC; CDR3aa: CASSSPARETQYF
j_gene: TRBJ2-5; v_gene: TRBV7-6; abundance: NA; d_gene: TRBD1; CDR3nt: TGTGCCAGCATCGGGACAGCCGGAGGAGAGACCCAGTACTTC; CDR3aa: CASIGTAGGETQYF
j_gene: TRBJ1-6; v_gene: TRBV15; abundance: NA; d_gene: NA; CDR3nt: TGTGCCACCAGCAGCTTCCAGGAGGATAATTCACCCCTCCACTTT; CDR3aa: CATSSFQEDNSPLHF
j_gene: TRBJ1-3; v_gene: TRBV9; abundance: NA; d_gene: NA; CDR3nt: TGTGCCAGCAGCGCCTATGGAAACACCATATATTTT; CDR3aa: CASSAYGNTIYF
j_gene: TRBJ1-2; v_gene: TRBV7-3; abundance: few; d_gene: NA; CDR3nt: TGTGCCAGCAGCTTATCGCCAGGGGTCCTAGGCTACACCTTC; CDR3aa: CASSLSPGVLGYTF
j_gene: TRBJ1-2; v_gene: TRBV6-6; abundance: NA; d_gene: NA; CDR3nt: TGTGCCAGCACAGGTTATCAGAACTATGGCTACACCTTC; CDR3aa: CASTGYQNYGYTF
j_gene: TRBJ2-5; v_gene: TRBV12-3/TRBV12-4; abundance: few; d_gene: NA; CDR3nt: TGTGCCAGCAGTTCAGGGTTAGAGACCCAGTACTTC; CDR3aa: CASSSGLETQYF
j_gene: TRBJ2-6; v_gene: TRBV6-2/TRBV6-3; abundance: NA; d_gene: NA; CDR3nt: TGTGCCAGCAGCGAGAAATCTGGGGCCAACGTCCTGACTTTC; CDR3aa: CASSEKSGANVLTF
j_gene: TRBJ2-2; v_gene: TRBV18; abundance: once; d_gene: NA; CDR3nt: TGTGCCAGCTCACAATGGACAGTAAACACCGGGGAGCTGTTTTTT; CDR3aa: CASSQWTVNTGELFF
j_gene: TRBJ1-2; v_gene: TRBV19; abundance: once; d_gene: NA; CDR3nt: TGTGCCAGTAGGACCTCTTATGGGGCCTGGGGCTACACCTTC; CDR3aa: CASRTSYGAWGYTF
j_gene: TRBJ1-3; v_gene: TRBV2; abundance: once; d_gene: NA; CDR3nt: TGTGCCAGCATGGGGGTCGGGGGGACCACTGGAAACACCATATATTTT; CDR3aa: CASMGVGGTTGNTIYF
j_gene: TRBJ2-3; v_gene: TRBV28; abundance: NA; d_gene: TRBD1; CDR3nt: TGTGCCAGCAGTTTTAGAGGGGGCGGGAGCACAGATACGCAGTATTTT; CDR3aa: CASSFRGGGSTDTQYF
j_gene: TRBJ1-5; v_gene: TRBV28; abundance: NA; d_gene: NA; CDR3nt: TGTGCCAGCAATCGACAGAGCAATCAGCCCCAGCATTTT; CDR3aa: CASNRQSNQPQHF
j_gene: TRBJ1-2; v_gene: TRBV5-1; abundance: NA; d_gene: TRBD1; CDR3nt: TGCGCCAGCAGCTTTTCCTCCGGGACAGGGGGCTATGGCTACACCTTC; CDR3aa: CASSFSSGTGGYGYTF
j_gene: TRBJ2-5; v_gene: TRBV29-1; abundance: NA; d_gene: NA; CDR3nt: TGCAGCGTTAATGCAGGGTACCAAGAGACCCAGTACTTC; CDR3aa: CSVNAGYQETQYF
j_gene: TRBJ1-6; v_gene: TRBV3-1/TRBV3-2; abundance: NA; d_gene: NA; CDR3nt: TGTGCCAGCAGCCCCGAAGGACAGTTATATAATTCACCCCTCCACTTT; CDR3aa: CASSPEGQLYNSPLHF
j_gene: TRBJ1-2; v_gene: TRBV6-5; abundance: NA; d_gene: TRBD1; CDR3nt: TGTGCCAGCACCCCCCGGACAGGGTACAGAATTGGCTACACCTTC; CDR3aa: CASTPRTGYRIGYTF
j_gene: TRBJ1-5; v_gene: TRBV6-1; abundance: NA; d_gene: TRBD1; CDR3nt: TGTGCCAGCAGTGAGATCCAGGGGGAGGTTCAGCCCCAGCATTTT; CDR3aa: CASSEIQGEVQPQHF
j_gene: TRBJ2-5; v_gene: TRBV27; abundance: NA; d_gene: NA; CDR3nt: TGTGCCAGCAGCCCCCCCGGAAACAGCCAAGAGACCCAGTACTTC; CDR3aa: CASSPPGNSQETQYF
j_gene: TRBJ2-1; v_gene: TRBV28; abundance: NA; d_gene: NA; CDR3nt: TGTGCCAGCAGTCCCCGCTTGAGGAATGAGCAGTTCTTC; CDR3aa: CASSPRLRNEQFF
j_gene: TRBJ1-4; v_gene: TRBV2; abundance: few; d_gene: TRBD1; CDR3nt: TGTGCCAGCTCCCCAGTCACAGGGGATGGGGAACTGTTTTTT; CDR3aa: CASSPVTGDGELFF
j_gene: TRBJ1-3; v_gene: TRBV19; abundance: NA; d_gene: TRBD1; CDR3nt: TGTGCCAGTAGTATCCAAGGACAGGAATCTGGAAACACCATATATTTT; CDR3aa: CASSIQGQESGNTIYF
j_gene: TRBJ2-2; v_gene: TRBV6-1; abundance: NA; d_gene: TRBD1; CDR3nt: TGTGCCAGCAGTGAACGGACAGGGAAAAACACCGGGGAGCTGTTTTTT; CDR3aa: CASSERTGKNTGELFF
j_gene: TRBJ1-5; v_gene: TRBV3-1/TRBV3-2; abundance: once; d_gene: NA; CDR3nt: TGTGCCAGCAGCCAAGAGTATGGACAAGTCAATCAGCCCCAGCATTTT; CDR3aa: CASSQEYGQVNQPQHF
j_gene: TRBJ2-5; v_gene: TRBV28; abundance: NA; d_gene: NA; CDR3nt: TGTGCCAGCAGGGGCTCGGACTGGCGGGGAGAGACCCAGTACTTC; CDR3aa: CASRGSDWRGETQYF
j_gene: TRBJ2-3; v_gene: TRBV2; abundance: NA; d_gene: TRBD2; CDR3nt: TGTGCCAGCAGTGAAGCGGGGGGGTTCGGACGCGCAGATACGCAGTATTTT; CDR3aa: CASSEAGGFGRADTQYF
j_gene: TRBJ1-5; v_gene: TRBV28; abundance: few; d_gene: TRBD1; CDR3nt: TGTGCCAGCTTCCCCGGGACAGCTAGCAATCAGCCCCAGCATTTT; CDR3aa: CASFPGTASNQPQHF
j_gene: TRBJ1-6; v_gene: TRBV5-6; abundance: once; d_gene: NA; CDR3nt: TGTGCCAGCAGCTTAGGAGGGAACTATAATTCACCCCTCCACTTT; CDR3aa: CASSLGGNYNSPLHF
j_gene: TRBJ2-1; v_gene: TRBV9; abundance: NA; d_gene: NA; CDR3nt: TGTGCCAGCAGCGTAGTAGGGGGAGAGCAGTTCTTC; CDR3aa: CASSVVGGEQFF
j_gene: TRBJ1-1; v_gene: TRBV6-5; abundance: NA; d_gene: TRBD1; CDR3nt: TGTGCCAGCTGGGGGACAGCGAACACTGAAGCTTTCTTT; CDR3aa: CASWGTANTEAFF
j_gene: TRBJ1-1; v_gene: TRBV6-5; abundance: NA; d_gene: NA; CDR3nt: TGTGCCAGCAGTTACCCCTCCAGCACTGAAGCTTTCTTT; CDR3aa: CASSYPSSTEAFF
j_gene: TRBJ1-1; v_gene: TRBV7-8; abundance: few; d_gene: TRBD1; CDR3nt: TGTGCCAGCAGCGCATTCAGGGGGACCACTGAAGCTTTCTTT; CDR3aa: CASSAFRGTTEAFF
j_gene: TRBJ2-2; v_gene: TRBV28; abundance: NA; d_gene: NA; CDR3nt: TGTGCCAGCAGTTTTAAGCCCAACACCGGGGAGCTGTTTTTT; CDR3aa: CASSFKPNTGELFF
j_gene: TRBJ2-3; v_gene: TRBV27; abundance: NA; d_gene: TRBD2; CDR3nt: TGTGCCAGCAGCCCGACTAGCGGGGGGGCGGGGTTGGCAGATACGCAGTATTTT; CDR3aa: CASSPTSGGAGLADTQYF
j_gene: TRBJ2-5; v_gene: TRBV2; abundance: NA; d_gene: NA; CDR3nt: TGTGCCAGCAGTGACAGGCTCCCGAGAGGGGAGACCCAGTACTTC; CDR3aa: CASSDRLPRGETQYF
j_gene: TRBJ1-3; v_gene: TRBV30; abundance: NA; d_gene: TRBD1; CDR3nt: TGTGCCTGGAGCAACAGGGGATCGGCCATATATTTT; CDR3aa: CAWSNRGSAIYF
j_gene: TRBJ1-1; v_gene: TRBV19; abundance: few; d_gene: NA; CDR3nt: TGTGCCAGTAGACCGGCGGGTCGGTATACTGAAGCTTTCTTT; CDR3aa: CASRPAGRYTEAFF
j_gene: TRBJ1-2; v_gene: TRBV3-1/TRBV3-2; abundance: NA; d_gene: NA; CDR3nt: TGTGCCAGCAGCCAAGTTAGCGCTAACTATGGCTACACCTTC; CDR3aa: CASSQVSANYGYTF
j_gene: TRBJ1-4; v_gene: TRBV25-1; abundance: NA; d_gene: TRBD1; CDR3nt: TGTGCCAGCAGTCAGGGACAGGGGGCATCAACTAATGAAAAACTGTTTTTT; CDR3aa: CASSQGQGASTNEKLFF
j_gene: TRBJ1-1; v_gene: TRBV19; abundance: NA; d_gene: NA; CDR3nt: TGTGCCAGTAGTATGGGGGCGCGGTTCACTGAAGCTTTCTTT; CDR3aa: CASSMGARFTEAFF
j_gene: TRBJ1-2; v_gene: TRBV7-9; abundance: NA; d_gene: TRBD1; CDR3nt: TGTGCCAGCAGCCCAAGGACAGGACTAAACTATGGCTACACCTTC; CDR3aa: CASSPRTGLNYGYTF
j_gene: TRBJ1-5; v_gene: TRBV3-1/TRBV3-2; abundance: few; d_gene: NA; CDR3nt: TGTGCCAGCAGCCAGACTGATCAGCCCCAGCATTTT; CDR3aa: CASSQTDQPQHF
j_gene: TRBJ1-5; v_gene: TRBV6-2/TRBV6-3; abundance: NA; d_gene: NA; CDR3nt: TGTGCCAGCAGTTACTCTGGCAACCATCAGCCCCAGCATTTT; CDR3aa: CASSYSGNHQPQHF
j_gene: TRBJ1-6; v_gene: TRBV5-1; abundance: once; d_gene: TRBD1; CDR3nt: TGCGCCAGCAGCTTGGAACCAGGGGGTAATTCACCCCTCCACTTT; CDR3aa: CASSLEPGGNSPLHF
j_gene: TRBJ1-4; v_gene: TRBV7-9; abundance: NA; d_gene: NA; CDR3nt: TGTGCCAGCAGCTTAGTTACCGCGGGGGGTGAAAAACTGTTTTTT; CDR3aa: CASSLVTAGGEKLFF
j_gene: TRBJ1-1; v_gene: TRBV7-9; abundance: NA; d_gene: NA; CDR3nt: TGTGCCAGCCCAGGGCCAGGGACTGAAGCTTTCTTT; CDR3aa: CASPGPGTEAFF
j_gene: TRBJ2-5; v_gene: TRBV6-2/TRBV6-3; abundance: NA; d_gene: NA; CDR3nt: TGTGCCAGCAGTTACCCGAGTCGGGGGGCCTGGGGGGCGGAGACCCAGTACTTC; CDR3aa: CASSYPSRGAWGAETQYF
j_gene: TRBJ2-3; v_gene: TRBV3-1/TRBV3-2; abundance: NA; d_gene: TRBD2; CDR3nt: TGTGCCAGCAGCCTCCGACTAGCGGGAGCCACAGATACGCAGTATTTT; CDR3aa: CASSLRLAGATDTQYF
j_gene: TRBJ1-4; v_gene: TRBV5-4; abundance: NA; d_gene: NA; CDR3nt: TGTGCCAGCAGCTCCCAGTCAACTAATGAAAAACTGTTTTTT; CDR3aa: CASSSQSTNEKLFF
j_gene: TRBJ1-6; v_gene: TRBV27; abundance: few; d_gene: TRBD1; CDR3nt: TGTGCCAGCAGTGCGACAGGGTTATATTCACCCCTCCACTTT; CDR3aa: CASSATGLYSPLHF
j_gene: TRBJ1-6; v_gene: TRBV11-2; abundance: NA; d_gene: NA; CDR3nt: TGTGCCAGCAGCTTAGGTTACGGTTCACCCCTCCACTTT; CDR3aa: CASSLGYGSPLHF